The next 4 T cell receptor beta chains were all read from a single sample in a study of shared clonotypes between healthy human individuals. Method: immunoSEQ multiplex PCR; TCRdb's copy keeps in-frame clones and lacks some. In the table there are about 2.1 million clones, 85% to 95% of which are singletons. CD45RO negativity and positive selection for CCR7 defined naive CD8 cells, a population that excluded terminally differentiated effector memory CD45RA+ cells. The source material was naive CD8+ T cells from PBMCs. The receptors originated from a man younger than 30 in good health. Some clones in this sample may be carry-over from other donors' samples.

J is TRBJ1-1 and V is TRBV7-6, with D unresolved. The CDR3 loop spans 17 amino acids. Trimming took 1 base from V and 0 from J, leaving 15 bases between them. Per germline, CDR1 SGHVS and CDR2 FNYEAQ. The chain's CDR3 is CASSLVLAGDVNTEAFF. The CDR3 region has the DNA TGTGCCAGCAGCTTAGTCTTAGCGGGAGATGTGAACACTGAAGCTTTCTTT.

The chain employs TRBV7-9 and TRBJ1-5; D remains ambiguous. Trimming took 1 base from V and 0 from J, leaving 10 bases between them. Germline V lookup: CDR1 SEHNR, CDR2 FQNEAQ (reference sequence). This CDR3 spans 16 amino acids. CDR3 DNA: TGTGCCAGCAGCTTAGGCGGAAGCTATAGCAATCAGCCCCAGCATTTT. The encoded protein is CASSLGGSYSNQPQHF.

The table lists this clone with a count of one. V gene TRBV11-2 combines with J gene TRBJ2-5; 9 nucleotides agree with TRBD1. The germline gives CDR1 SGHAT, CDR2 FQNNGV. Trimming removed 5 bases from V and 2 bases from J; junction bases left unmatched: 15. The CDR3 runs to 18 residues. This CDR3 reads CASSLHRGRGFRQETQYF. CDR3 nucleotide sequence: TGTGCCAGCAGCCTACACAGGGGGCGCGGGTTCCGACAAGAGACCCAGTACTTC.

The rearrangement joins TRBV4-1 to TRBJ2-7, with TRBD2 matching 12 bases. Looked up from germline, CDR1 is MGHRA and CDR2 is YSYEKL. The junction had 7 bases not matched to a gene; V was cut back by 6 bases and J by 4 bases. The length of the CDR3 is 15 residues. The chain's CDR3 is CASRNRLAGAYEQYF. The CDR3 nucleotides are TGCGCCAGCAGAAATAGACTAGCGGGAGCTTACGAGCAGTACTTC.